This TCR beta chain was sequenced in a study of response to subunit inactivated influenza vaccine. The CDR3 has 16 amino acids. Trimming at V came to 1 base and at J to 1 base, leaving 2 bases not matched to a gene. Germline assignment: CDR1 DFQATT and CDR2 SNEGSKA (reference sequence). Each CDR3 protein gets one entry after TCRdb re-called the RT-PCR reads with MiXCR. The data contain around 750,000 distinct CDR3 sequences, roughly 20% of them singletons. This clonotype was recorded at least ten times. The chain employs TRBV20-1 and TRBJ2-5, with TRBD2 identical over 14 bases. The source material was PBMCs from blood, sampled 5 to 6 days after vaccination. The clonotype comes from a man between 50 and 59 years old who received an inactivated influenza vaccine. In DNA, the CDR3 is TGCAGTGCTAGAGCAGGACTAGCGGGGGGCCAAGAGACCCAGTACTTC. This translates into CSARAGLAGGQETQYF.